This T cell receptor beta chain was recorded in a study of sequential checkpoint blockade in melanoma. Looking at the study overall: First-line arms were nivolumab then ipilimumab, or the reverse, randomized 1:1. After both sequences, patients received maintenance nivolumab.

The sample's treatment: randomized to nivolumab then ipilimumab (arm A) or the reverse (arm B). None of the patients previously received DNA-damaging chemotherapy. PBMC sorting kept live CD3+CD8+ cells without CD19 or CD56. J was trimmed by 7 bases and V by 6 bases; bases with no gene match: 9. This CDR3 spans 14 amino acids. CDR1 and CDR2 from the germline V gene are LNHDA and SQIVND (reference sequence). TCRdb keeps only in-frame clones here, not all; method: immunoSEQ multiplex PCR. Of about 40,000 clones in the sample, more than 80% are singletons; the top ten hold roughly 12%. V gene TRBV19 combines with J gene TRBJ2-1; 7 positions agree with TRBD2. Sequences were derived from CD8+ T cells sorted from blood (inferred from file names), sampled from a patient given nivolumab and ipilimumab in sequence. The source of this sequence is a human donor with melanoma. For the CDR3, the DNA is TGTGCCAGTAGGCTCATGGGAGGGTTGAATGAGCAGTTCTTC. Amino acid sequence: CASRLMGGLNEQFF.